The TCR beta chain described here comes from a study of blood T cell repertoires in COVID-19. The CDR3 contains 15 residues. Trimming removed 2 bases from V and 4 bases from J, with 14 bases in between. The V gene's germline CDR1 is SGHAT and CDR2 FQNNGV. Clones were sequenced by immunoSEQ multiplex PCR, and TCRdb holds only the in-frame ones, with some missing. Here the sample spans around 110,000 clones, around 78% being singletons. The chain joins TRBV11-2 to TRBJ1-2, with D perhaps matching TRBD1 (5 bases). The receptor was derived from a man older than 75 with COVID-19, enrolled during active disease. Material for sequencing was peripheral blood. The CDR3, as DNA: TGTGCCAGCAGCTTAACAAGGGGTGATAGCTATGGCTACACCTTC. Residues: CASSLTRGDSYGYTF.